The rows below give T cell receptor beta chains drawn from one sample of a study of vaccination effects on CD4 cells after COVID-19. Antigen specificity for these receptors is unknown. Only in-frame clones appear in the TCRdb table, and some are missing; sequencing was by immunoSEQ multiplex PCR. The sample lists tens of thousands of clones; 77% were seen once. The sample consisted of CD4+ T cells from PBMCs cultured with HCoV-NL63 spike peptides, taken before COVID-19 vaccination. The receptors were sampled from a human donor who received a COVID-19 vaccine. Both conserved end residues are part of each CDR3. The D gene is left open where the match is weak. The size field is filled for only some rows; it gives once, few, many or a size class.

d_call	v_call	j_call	clone_size	cdr3_aa	cdr3_nt
.	TRBV4-3	TRBJ2-3	.	CASSQDGGTDTQYF	TGCGCCAGCAGCCAAGACGGTGGCACAGATACGCAGTATTTT
TRBD1	TRBV27	TRBJ1-2	.	CASKPGQIYGYTF	TGTGCCAGCAAACCGGGACAGATCTATGGCTACACCTTC
.	TRBV4-3	TRBJ1-2	.	CASSQDPRAAGKVTF	TGCGCCAGCAGCCAAGATCCCCGGGCAGCGGGGAAGGTGACCTTC
.	TRBV6-5	TRBJ1-1	.	CASSYARSTEAFF	TGTGCCAGCAGTTACGCTCGCAGCACTGAAGCTTTCTTT
.	TRBV28	TRBJ1-3	.	CASSLNPPGPDTIYF	TGTGCCAGCAGTTTAAATCCCCCGGGGCCCGACACCATATATTTT
TRBD1	TRBV18	TRBJ1-1	.	CASSSDRAIAFF	TGTGCCAGCTCATCGGACAGGGCGATAGCTTTCTTT
TRBD1	TRBV5-1	TRBJ2-3	.	CASSLSTGGTDTQYF	TGCGCCAGCAGCTTGTCGACAGGGGGCACAGATACGCAGTATTTT
TRBD1	TRBV7-3	TRBJ1-1	.	CASSPDRDAEAFF	TGTGCCAGCAGCCCGGACAGGGACGCTGAAGCTTTCTTT
.	TRBV18	TRBJ2-5	.	CASSLYGPSETQYF	TGTGCCAGCTCACTGTACGGCCCGAGCGAGACCCAGTACTTC
.	TRBV24-1	TRBJ2-2	.	CATSDPQGWVGELFF	TGTGCCACCAGTGACCCACAGGGTTGGGTCGGGGAGCTGTTTTTT
.	TRBV29-1	TRBJ2-1	.	CSALRDKVRNEQFF	TGCAGCGCACTACGGGACAAAGTGCGCAATGAGCAGTTCTTC
TRBD2	TRBV3-1/TRBV3-2	TRBJ2-1	.	CASSQKRRGASSYNEQFF	TGTGCCAGCAGCCAAAAGAGGCGGGGGGCCAGCTCCTACAATGAGCAGTTCTTC
.	TRBV5-1	TRBJ2-2	.	CASSFFYRGAHVLDTGELFF	TGCGCCAGCAGCTTCTTTTACCGAGGGGCGCATGTTCTGGACACCGGGGAGCTGTTTTTT
.	TRBV9	TRBJ1-4	.	CASSPRGRDEKLFF	TGTGCCAGCAGCCCCAGAGGAAGAGACGAAAAACTGTTTTTT
.	TRBV11-3	TRBJ2-2	.	CASSLAGDTGELFF	TGTGCCAGCAGCTTAGCAGGGGACACCGGGGAGCTGTTTTTT
.	TRBV14	TRBJ2-1	.	CASSHGGRGLIPEQFF	TGTGCCAGCAGCCACGGAGGACGGGGGCTCATCCCTGAGCAGTTCTTC
.	TRBV5-4	TRBJ1-2	.	CASSSRTTRDYGYTF	TGTGCCAGCAGCTCGAGGACAACGCGGGACTATGGCTACACCTTC
TRBD1	TRBV5-1	TRBJ2-2	.	CASGPGQENTGELFF	TGCGCCAGCGGGCCGGGACAGGAGAACACCGGGGAGCTGTTTTTT
.	TRBV9	TRBJ1-4	once	CASSDGEGSYNEKLFF	TGTGCCAGCAGCGACGGGGAGGGGTCGTATAATGAAAAACTGTTTTTT
TRBD2	TRBV7-3	TRBJ2-1	.	CASSSSGLGFYNEQFF	TGTGCCAGCAGCTCCTCGGGACTAGGTTTTTACAATGAGCAGTTCTTC
.	TRBV5-1	TRBJ1-1	.	CASSLDIGVEAFF	TGCGCCAGCAGCTTGGATATAGGGGTGGAAGCTTTCTTT
TRBD1	TRBV30	TRBJ1-2	.	CAWTLGGTGGFYGYTF	TGTGCCTGGACCTTAGGGGGGACAGGGGGCTTCTATGGCTACACCTTC
.	TRBV7-3	TRBJ2-1	few	CASSLSSMAPYNEQFF	TGTGCCAGCAGCTTAAGTAGTATGGCACCCTACAATGAGCAGTTCTTC
TRBD1	TRBV6-5	TRBJ2-3	.	CASSSHNRGADTQYF	TGTGCCAGCAGCTCCCATAACAGGGGTGCAGATACGCAGTATTTT